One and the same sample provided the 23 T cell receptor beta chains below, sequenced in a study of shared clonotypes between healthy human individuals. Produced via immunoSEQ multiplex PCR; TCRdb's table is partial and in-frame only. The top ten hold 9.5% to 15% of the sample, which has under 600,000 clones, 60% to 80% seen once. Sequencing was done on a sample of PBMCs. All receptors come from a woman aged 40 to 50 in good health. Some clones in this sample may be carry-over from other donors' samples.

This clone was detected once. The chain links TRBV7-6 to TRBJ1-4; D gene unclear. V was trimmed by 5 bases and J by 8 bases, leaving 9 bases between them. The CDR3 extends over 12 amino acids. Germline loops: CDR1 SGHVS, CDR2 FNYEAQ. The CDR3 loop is CASSAPREKLFF. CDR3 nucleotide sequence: TGTGCCAGCAGCGCGCCCCGGGAAAAACTGTTTTTT.

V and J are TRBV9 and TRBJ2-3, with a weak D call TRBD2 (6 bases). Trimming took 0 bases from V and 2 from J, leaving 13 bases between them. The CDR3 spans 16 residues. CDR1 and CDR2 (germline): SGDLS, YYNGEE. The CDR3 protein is CASSVGRGLSTDTQYF. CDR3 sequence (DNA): TGTGCCAGCAGCGTAGGGAGGGGTCTGTCCACAGATACGCAGTATTTT.

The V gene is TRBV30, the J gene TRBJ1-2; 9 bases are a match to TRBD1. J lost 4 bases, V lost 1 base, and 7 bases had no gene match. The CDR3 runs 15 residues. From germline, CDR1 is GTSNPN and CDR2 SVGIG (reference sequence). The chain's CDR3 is CAWSAPGQGIYGYTF. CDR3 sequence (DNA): TGTGCCTGGAGTGCACCGGGACAGGGAATCTATGGCTACACCTTC. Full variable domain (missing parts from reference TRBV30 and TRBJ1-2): SQTIHQWPATLVQPVGSPLSLECTVEGTSNPNLYWYRQAAGRGLQLLFYSVGIGQISSEVPQNLSASRPQDRQFILSSKKLLLSDSGFYLCAWSAPGQGIYGYTFGSGTRLTVV.

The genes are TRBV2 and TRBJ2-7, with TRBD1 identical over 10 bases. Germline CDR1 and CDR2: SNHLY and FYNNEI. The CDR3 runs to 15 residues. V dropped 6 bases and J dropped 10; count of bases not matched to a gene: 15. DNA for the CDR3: TGTGCCAGCAGCCCCGGGACAGGGGCTCGTTGGGAACAGTACTTC. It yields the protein CASSPGTGARWEQYF.

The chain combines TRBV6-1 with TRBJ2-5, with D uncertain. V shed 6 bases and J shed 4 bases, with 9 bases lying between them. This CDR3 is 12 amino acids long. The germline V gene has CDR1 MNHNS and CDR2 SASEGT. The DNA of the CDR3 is TGTGCCAGCAGGGCCCCCAGAGAGACCCAGTACTTC. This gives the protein CASRAPRETQYF.

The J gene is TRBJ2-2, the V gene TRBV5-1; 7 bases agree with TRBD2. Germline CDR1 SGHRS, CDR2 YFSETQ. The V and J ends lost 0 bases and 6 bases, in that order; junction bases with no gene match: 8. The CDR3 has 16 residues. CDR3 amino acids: CASSLVTTAGAGELFF. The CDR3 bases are TGCGCCAGCAGCTTGGTGACTACCGCGGGGGCCGGGGAGCTGTTTTTT. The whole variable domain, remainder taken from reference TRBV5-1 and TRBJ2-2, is KAGVTQTPRYLIKTRGQQVTLSCSPISGHRSVSWYQQTPGQGLQFLFEYFSETQRNKGNFPGRFSGRQFSNSRSEMNVSTLELGDSALYLCASSLVTTAGAGELFFGEGSRLTVL.

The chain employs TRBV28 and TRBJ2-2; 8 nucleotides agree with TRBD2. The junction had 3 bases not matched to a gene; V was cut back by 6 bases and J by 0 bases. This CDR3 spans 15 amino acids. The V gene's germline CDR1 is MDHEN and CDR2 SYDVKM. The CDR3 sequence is CASSSGSSNTGELFF. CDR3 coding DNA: TGTGCCAGCAGCAGCGGGAGTTCGAACACCGGGGAGCTGTTTTTT.

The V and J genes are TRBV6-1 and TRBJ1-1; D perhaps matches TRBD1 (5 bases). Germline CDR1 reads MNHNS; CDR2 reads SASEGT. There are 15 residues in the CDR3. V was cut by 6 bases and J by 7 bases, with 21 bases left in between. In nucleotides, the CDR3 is TGTGCCAGCAGGCCGGGAGACAGCTGGGCGGGTGAAGCTTTCTTT. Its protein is CASRPGDSWAGEAFF.

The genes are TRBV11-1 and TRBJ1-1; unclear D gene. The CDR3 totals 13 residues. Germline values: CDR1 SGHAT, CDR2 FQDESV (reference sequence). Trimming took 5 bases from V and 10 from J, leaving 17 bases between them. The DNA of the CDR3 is TGTGCCAGCAGCCCTATATATCCGCCCGGAGCTTTCTTT. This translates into CASSPIYPPGAFF.

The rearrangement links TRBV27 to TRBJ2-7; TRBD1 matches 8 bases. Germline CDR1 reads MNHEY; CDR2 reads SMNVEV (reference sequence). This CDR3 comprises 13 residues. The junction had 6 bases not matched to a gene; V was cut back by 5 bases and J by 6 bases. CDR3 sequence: CASSRTGLVEQYF. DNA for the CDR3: TGTGCCAGCAGTCGGACAGGGCTGGTCGAGCAGTACTTC.

The DNA for the CDR3 is TGTGCCAGCAGCTCCGACCGCGGACTAGCGGAGGCTTCCTACGAGCAGTACTTC. Its translation is CASSSDRGLAEASYEQYF. The chain links TRBV5-4 to TRBJ2-7; 10 nucleotides match TRBD2. Looked up from germline, CDR1 is SGHNT and CDR2 is YYREEE (reference sequence). V shed 3 bases and J 1 base; nucleotides not matched to a gene: 13. This CDR3 comprises 18 residues.

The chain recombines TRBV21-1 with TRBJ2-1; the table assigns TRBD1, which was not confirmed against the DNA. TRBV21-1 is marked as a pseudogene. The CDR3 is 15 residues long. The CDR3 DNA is TGTGCCACCTACCCGGGACAGGGGGAGTACAATGAGCAGTTCTTC. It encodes CATYPGQGEYNEQFF.

The DNA of the CDR3 is TGCGCCAGCAGCGTAGCGGGGCCCTCCTACAATGAGCAGTTCTTC. It is translated as CASSVAGPSYNEQFF. The chain has TRBV5-1 and TRBJ2-1; 8 bases line up with TRBD2. With V trimmed by 4 bases and J by 0 bases, 3 bases remained unmatched. In germline, CDR1 is SGHRS, CDR2 YFSETQ. This CDR3 region has 15 residues.

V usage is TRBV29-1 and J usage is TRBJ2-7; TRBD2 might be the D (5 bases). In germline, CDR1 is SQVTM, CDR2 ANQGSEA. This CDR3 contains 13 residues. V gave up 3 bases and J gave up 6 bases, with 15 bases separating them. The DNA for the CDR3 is TGCAGCGTTGAGGGTTTCGGACTGCGCGAGCAGTACTTC. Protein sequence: CSVEGFGLREQYF.

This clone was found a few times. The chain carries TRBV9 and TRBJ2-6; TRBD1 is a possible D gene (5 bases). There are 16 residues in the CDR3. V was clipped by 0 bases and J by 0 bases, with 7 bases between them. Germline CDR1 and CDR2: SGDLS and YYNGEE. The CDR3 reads CASSVGQTSGANVLTF. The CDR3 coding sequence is TGTGCCAGCAGCGTAGGACAGACCTCTGGGGCCAACGTCCTGACTTTC.

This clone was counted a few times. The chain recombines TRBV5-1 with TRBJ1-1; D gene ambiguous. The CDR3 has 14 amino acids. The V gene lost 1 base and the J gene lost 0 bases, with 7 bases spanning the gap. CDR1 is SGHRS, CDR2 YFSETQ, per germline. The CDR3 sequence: CASSLNFMNTEAFF. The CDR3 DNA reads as TGCGCCAGCAGCTTGAATTTCATGAACACTGAAGCTTTCTTT. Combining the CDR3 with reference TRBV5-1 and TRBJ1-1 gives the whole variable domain KAGVTQTPRYLIKTRGQQVTLSCSPISGHRSVSWYQQTPGQGLQFLFEYFSETQRNKGNFPGRFSGRQFSNSRSEMNVSTLELGDSALYLCASSLNFMNTEAFFGQGTRLTVV.

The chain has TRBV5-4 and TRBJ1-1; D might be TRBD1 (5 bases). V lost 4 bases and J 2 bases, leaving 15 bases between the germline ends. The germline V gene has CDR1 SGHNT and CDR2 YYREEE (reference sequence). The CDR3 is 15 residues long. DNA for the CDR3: TGTGCCAGCAGCATTACAGGTACCCCTAACACTGAAGCTTTCTTT. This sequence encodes CASSITGTPNTEAFF.

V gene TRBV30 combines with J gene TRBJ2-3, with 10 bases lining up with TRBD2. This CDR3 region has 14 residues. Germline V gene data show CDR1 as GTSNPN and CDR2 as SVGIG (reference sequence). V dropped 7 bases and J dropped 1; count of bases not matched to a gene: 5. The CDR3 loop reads CASQREGRTDTQYF. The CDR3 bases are TGTGCCTCTCAGCGGGAGGGACGCACAGATACGCAGTATTTT.

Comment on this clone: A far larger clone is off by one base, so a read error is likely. The CDR3 bases are TGTGCCAGCAGCCTTAGCGGGAGCTCCTACAATGAGCAGTTCTTC. Translation: CASSLSGSSYNEQFF. This sequence joins TRBV6-4 and TRBJ2-1, with TRBD2 matching 9 bases. Germline V gene lookup returns CDR1 MRHNA and CDR2 SNTAGT. This CDR3 region has 15 residues. J lost 0 bases, V lost 6 bases, and 3 bases had no gene match.

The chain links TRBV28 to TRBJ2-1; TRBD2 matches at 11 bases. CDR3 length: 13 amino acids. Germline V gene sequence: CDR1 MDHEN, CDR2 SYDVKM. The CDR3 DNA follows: TGTGGTAGCGGGAGGGCCACCTACAATGAGCAGTTCTTC. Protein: CGSGRATYNEQFF.

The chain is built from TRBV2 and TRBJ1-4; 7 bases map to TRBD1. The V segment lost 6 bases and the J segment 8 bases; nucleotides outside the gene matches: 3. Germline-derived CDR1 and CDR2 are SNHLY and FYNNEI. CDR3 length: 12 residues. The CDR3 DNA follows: TGTGCCAGCAGCCAGACAGGGGAAAAACTGTTTTTT. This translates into CASSQTGEKLFF.

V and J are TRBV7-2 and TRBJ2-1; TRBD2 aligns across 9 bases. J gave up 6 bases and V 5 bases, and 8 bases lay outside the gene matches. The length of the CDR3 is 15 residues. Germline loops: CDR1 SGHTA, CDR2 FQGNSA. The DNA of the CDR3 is TGTGCCAGCAGCCGTGGACTAGCGATGACCAATGAGCAGTTCTTC. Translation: CASSRGLAMTNEQFF.

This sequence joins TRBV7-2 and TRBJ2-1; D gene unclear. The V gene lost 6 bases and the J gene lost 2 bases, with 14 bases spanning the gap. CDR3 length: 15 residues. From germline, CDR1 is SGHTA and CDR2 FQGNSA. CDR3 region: CASRLPRLTYNEQFF. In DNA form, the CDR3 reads TGTGCCAGCAGGCTCCCGCGCCTTACCTACAATGAGCAGTTCTTC. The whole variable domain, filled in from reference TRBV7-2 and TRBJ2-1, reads GAGVSQSPSNKVTEKGKDVELRCDPISGHTALYWYRQSLGQGLEFLIYFQGNSAPDKSGLPSDRFSAERTGGSVSTLTIQRTQQEDSAVYLCASRLPRLTYNEQFFGPGTRLTVL.